The T cell receptor (beta chain) described here comes from a study of cytomegalovirus exposure and HLA in healthy donors. General study points: With later analysis, a missense DCLRE1C variant became linked to TCR beta V- and J-gene trimming. The authors listed 180 or so TCR beta chains as cytomegalovirus-associated. The only immune exposure information that was available was CMV serostatus.

V gave up 1 base and J gave up 2 bases, with 13 bases separating them. This CDR3 contains 16 residues. Germline loops: CDR1 MGHRA, CDR2 YSYEKL. Primers included in the PCR were 60 Vbeta and 13 Jbeta primers. Data came from immunoSEQ multiplex PCR; TCRdb stores just in-frame clones and leaves some out. The sample records about 110,000 clones, around 80% being singletons. Turning to this clone: Its antigen is unidentified.

This sequence was found in a man aged 45-60 years in good health and CMV-seronegative. The sequenced sample consisted of PBMCs. V gene TRBV4-1 combines with J gene TRBJ2-3; TRBD2 might be the D (5 bases). CDR3 coding DNA: TGCGCCAGCAGCCAAGTGAGCCGCGGGTACACAGATACGCAGTATTTT. Encoded protein: CASSQVSRGYTDTQYF.